Detailed here is one TCR beta chain. Its antigen is still unknown. Negative isolation was applied to CD8+ and CD4+ T cells, and FACS enrichment was applied to TEMRA cells. Reverse transcription used about 0.5 to 1 ug RNA and random hexamers. Amplification of the TCR beta CDR3 was carried out by immunoSEQ multiplex PCR, which spanned a total of 54 Vbeta and 13 Jbeta segments. MiXCR was run by TCRdb on the immunoSEQ multiplex PCR reads, yielding one entry per CDR3 protein. This table has 150,000 or so distinct CDR3 sequences, roughly 95% appearing once. The sample belongs to a study of CD8 T cells in Susac syndrome. Study-level results: The study recognized that the number of individuals in its TCR sequencing and HLA analysis was relatively small.

The V gene end was trimmed by 6 bases and the J gene end by 3 bases; junction bases not matched to a gene: 6. The germline V gene has CDR1 GTSNPN and CDR2 SVGIG (reference sequence). The CDR3 is 14 amino acids. The sample was CD4+ T cells from PBMCs. The V call is TRBV30, the J call TRBJ2-3; 10 positions agree with TRBD2. The receptor was isolated from a human donor with multiple sclerosis. DNA of the CDR3: TGTGCCTGTAGACCGACTAGCGGGACAGATACGCAGTATTTT. Translation: CACRPTSGTDTQYF.